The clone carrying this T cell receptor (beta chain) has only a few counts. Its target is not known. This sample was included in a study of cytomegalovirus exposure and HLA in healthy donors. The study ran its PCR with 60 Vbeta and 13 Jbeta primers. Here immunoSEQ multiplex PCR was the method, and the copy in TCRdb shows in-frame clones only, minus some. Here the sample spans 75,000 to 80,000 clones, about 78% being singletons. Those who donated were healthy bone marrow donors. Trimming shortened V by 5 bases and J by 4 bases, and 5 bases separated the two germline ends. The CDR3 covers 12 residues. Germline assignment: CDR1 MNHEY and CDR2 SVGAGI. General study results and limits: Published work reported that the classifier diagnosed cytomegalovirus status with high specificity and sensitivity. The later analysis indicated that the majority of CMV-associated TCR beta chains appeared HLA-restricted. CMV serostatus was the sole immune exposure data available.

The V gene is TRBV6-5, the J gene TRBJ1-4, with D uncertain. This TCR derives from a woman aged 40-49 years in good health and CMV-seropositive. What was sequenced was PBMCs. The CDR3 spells CASSPVNEKLFF. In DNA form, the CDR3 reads TGTGCCAGCAGTCCAGTTAATGAAAAACTGTTTTTT.